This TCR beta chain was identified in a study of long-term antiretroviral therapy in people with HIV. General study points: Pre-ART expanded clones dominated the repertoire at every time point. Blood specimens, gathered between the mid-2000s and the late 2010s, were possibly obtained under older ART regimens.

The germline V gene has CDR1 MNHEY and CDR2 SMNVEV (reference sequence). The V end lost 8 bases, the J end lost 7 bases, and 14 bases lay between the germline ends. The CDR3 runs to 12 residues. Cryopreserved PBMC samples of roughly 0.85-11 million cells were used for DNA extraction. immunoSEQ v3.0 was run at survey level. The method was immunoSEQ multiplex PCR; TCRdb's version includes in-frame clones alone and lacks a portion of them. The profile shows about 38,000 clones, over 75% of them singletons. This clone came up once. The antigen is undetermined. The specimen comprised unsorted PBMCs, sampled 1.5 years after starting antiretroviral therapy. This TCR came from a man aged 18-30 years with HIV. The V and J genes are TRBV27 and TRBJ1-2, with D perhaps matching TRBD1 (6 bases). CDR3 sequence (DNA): TGTGCCAGCCGAACAGGGAAAGTTGGCTACACCTTC. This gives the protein CASRTGKVGYTF.